The sequence of this T cell receptor beta chain was determined in a study of blood T cell repertoires in COVID-19. For the study at large: Both acute and convalescent COVID-19 samples were obtained from the United States, Italy and Spain. PBMCs, B-cell-depleted T cells, or T cells provided the cDNA or gDNA that made up the material.

Original handling: How many nucleated cells were present was estimated from reference gene primer amplification. The data were produced by immunoSEQ multiplex PCR, yet TCRdb's version contains in-frame clones alone and is incomplete. V and J calls and clone size are given by that table; D and trimming were obtained from the DNA. The sample holds more than 250,000 clones, about 82% seen once. This CDR3 is built from 15 residues. Germline V gives CDR1 LNHNV, CDR2 YYDKDF (reference sequence). With 5 bases clipped from V and 7 bases from J, the junction kept 8 bases outside the gene matches. The sample consisted of peripheral blood. The chain employs TRBV15 and TRBJ2-1; 10 bases are shared with TRBD2. The clonotype was recovered from a woman aged 50 to 60 with acute or convalescent COVID-19. The CDR3 region is CATSGGLAGVNEQFF. The CDR3 nucleotides read TGTGCCACCAGCGGCGGGCTAGCGGGAGTAAATGAGCAGTTCTTC.